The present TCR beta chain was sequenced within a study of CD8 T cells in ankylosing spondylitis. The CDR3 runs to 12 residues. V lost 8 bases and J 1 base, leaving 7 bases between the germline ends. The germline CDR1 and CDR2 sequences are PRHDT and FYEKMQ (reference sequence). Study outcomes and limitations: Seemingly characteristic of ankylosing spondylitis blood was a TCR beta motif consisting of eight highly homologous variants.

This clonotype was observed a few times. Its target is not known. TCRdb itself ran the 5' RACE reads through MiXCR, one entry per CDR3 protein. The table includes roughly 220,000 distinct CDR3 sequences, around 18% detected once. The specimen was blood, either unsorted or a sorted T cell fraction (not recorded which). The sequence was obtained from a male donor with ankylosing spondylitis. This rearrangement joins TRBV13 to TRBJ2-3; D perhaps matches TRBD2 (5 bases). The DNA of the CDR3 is TGTGCCAGCGTGGGAGGCACAGATACGCAGTATTTT. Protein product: CASVGGTDTQYF.